These T cell receptor beta chains were read from a single sample in a study of cytotoxic CD8 clonotypes in ibrutinib-treated CLL. Sequencing was performed with immunoSEQ multiplex PCR; in TCRdb, only in-frame clones are kept and a portion is missing. Found here are about 310,000 clones, almost 80% of them singletons; the top ten hold 6.5% to 8.5%. This specimen was PBMCs, taken before ibrutinib treatment. Every receptor here comes from a human donor with chronic lymphocytic leukemia. Both conserved end residues are part of each CDR3. A D gene is named only where the DNA matches it firmly. Clone size is shown for a subset of rows, as once, few, many or a class of expanded clone.

.,TRBJ2-7,.,TRBV19,CASSPQGIVSYEQYF
few,TRBJ1-2,.,TRBV6-1,CASSEYGVSSNYGYTF
.,TRBJ2-7,TRBD1,TRBV2,CASSPTRGQGYEQYF
.,TRBJ2-7,.,TRBV7-9,CASSPPSHRQSTYEQYF
.,TRBJ2-7,TRBD2,TRBV18,CASSQNSGAGEQYF
.,TRBJ2-3,.,TRBV18,CASSPPYSTDTQYF
.,TRBJ2-5,.,TRBV7-2,CASSPARVQETQYF
.,TRBJ2-1,TRBD1,TRBV7-6,CASKDRDSYNEQFF
.,TRBJ1-3,.,TRBV30,CAWSRGSGNTIYF
once,TRBJ1-1,.,TRBV5-1,CASSLERANTEAFF
.,TRBJ2-1,.,TRBV30,CACGTPYNEQFF
once,TRBJ2-3,.,TRBV11-3,CASSPGPVITDTQYF
.,TRBJ2-7,.,TRBV28,CASSLRGLVSYEQYF
.,TRBJ2-3,.,TRBV6-5,CASSYSRLTSTDTQYF
.,TRBJ2-7,.,TRBV6-5,CASSPMGHEQYF
.,TRBJ2-7,TRBD2,TRBV7-6,CASSRPLAGGTPWEQYF
.,TRBJ2-1,TRBD2,TRBV4-3,CASSPGTSGRDNEQFF
.,TRBJ2-1,.,TRBV15,CATTWESRYNEQFF
.,TRBJ2-1,.,TRBV6-5,CASSYGLVGEQFF
few,TRBJ2-7,TRBD1,TRBV29-1,CSVGQGLSYEQYF
.,TRBJ2-7,TRBD2,TRBV28,CASSRRAGYDEQYF
.,TRBJ1-4,.,TRBV18,CASSPDSATNEKLFF
.,TRBJ2-5,.,TRBV9,CASSVEGSTGTQYF
.,TRBJ1-1,.,TRBV9,CASSVVEKNTEAFF
.,TRBJ2-3,.,TRBV7-2,CASSLDHRVSDTQYF
.,TRBJ1-2,TRBD1,TRBV9,CASSPRTGDYGYTF
.,TRBJ2-1,.,TRBV18,CASSLPGSWYNEQFF
.,TRBJ1-1,.,TRBV6-1,CASSGRGLNTEAFF
.,TRBJ2-3,.,TRBV4-3,CASSQDTGEGDTQYF
once,TRBJ2-3,TRBD2,TRBV4-2,CASSHASGGSGRALNTQYF
.,TRBJ2-1,TRBD2,TRBV13,CASTVGLAYISYNEQFF
.,TRBJ2-3,.,TRBV7-2,CASSPGQGGTGGTDTQYF
.,TRBJ2-2,.,TRBV5-1,CASSLNRVATGELFF
.,TRBJ2-3,.,TRBV6-5,CASSNGPLDTQYF